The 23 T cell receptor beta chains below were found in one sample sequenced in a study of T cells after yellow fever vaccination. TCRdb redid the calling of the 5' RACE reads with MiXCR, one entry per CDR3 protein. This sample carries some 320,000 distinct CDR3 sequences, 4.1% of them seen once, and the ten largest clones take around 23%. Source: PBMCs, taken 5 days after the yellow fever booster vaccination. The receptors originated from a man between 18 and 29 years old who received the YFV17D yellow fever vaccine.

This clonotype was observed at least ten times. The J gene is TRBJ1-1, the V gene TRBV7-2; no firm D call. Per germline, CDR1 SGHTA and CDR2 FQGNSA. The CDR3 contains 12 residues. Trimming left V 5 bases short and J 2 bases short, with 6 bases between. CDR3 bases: TGTGCCAGCAGCACTTACAACACTGAAGCTTTCTTT. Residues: CASSTYNTEAFF.

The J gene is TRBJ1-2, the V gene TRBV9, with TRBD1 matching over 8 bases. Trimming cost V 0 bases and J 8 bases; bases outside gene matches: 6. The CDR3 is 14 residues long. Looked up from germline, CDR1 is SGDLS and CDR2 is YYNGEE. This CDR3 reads CASSVGPQGEGYTF. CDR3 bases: TGTGCCAGCAGCGTAGGCCCACAGGGGGAGGGCTACACCTTC. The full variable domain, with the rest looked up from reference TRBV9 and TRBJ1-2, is DSGVTQTPKHLITATGQRVTLRCSPRSGDLSVYWYQQSLDQGLQFLIQYYNGEERAKGNILERFSAQQFPDLHSELNLSSLELGDSALYFCASSVGPQGEGYTFGSGTRLTVV.

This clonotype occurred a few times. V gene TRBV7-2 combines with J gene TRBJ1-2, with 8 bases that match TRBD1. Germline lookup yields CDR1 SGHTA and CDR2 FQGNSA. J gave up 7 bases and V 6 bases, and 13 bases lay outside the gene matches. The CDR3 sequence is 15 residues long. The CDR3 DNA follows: TGTGCCAGCAGATCCACAGGGGGAGTATTAGGTGGCTACACCTTC. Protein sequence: CASRSTGGVLGGYTF. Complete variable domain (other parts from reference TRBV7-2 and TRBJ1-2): GAGVSQSPSNKVTEKGKDVELRCDPISGHTALYWYRQSLGQGLEFLIYFQGNSAPDKSGLPSDRFSAERTGGSVSTLTIQRTQQEDSAVYLCASRSTGGVLGGYTFGSGTRLTVV.

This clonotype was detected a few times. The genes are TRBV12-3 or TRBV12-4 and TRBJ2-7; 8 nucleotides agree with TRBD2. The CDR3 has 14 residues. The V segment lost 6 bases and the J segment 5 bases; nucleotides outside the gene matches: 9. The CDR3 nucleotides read TGTGCCAGCAGACCTAGGGCGGGGGGACACGAGCAGTACTTC. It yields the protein CASRPRAGGHEQYF.

The CDR3 loop reads CASSLTGLREQYV. The CDR3 region has the DNA TGCGCCAGCAGCTTAACAGGGCTTCGGGAGCAGTACGTC. V gene TRBV5-1 combines with J gene TRBJ2-7, with D perhaps TRBD1 (6 bases). CDR3 size: 13 residues. V shed 2 bases and J shed 7 bases, with 13 bases lying between them. CDR1 and CDR2 (germline): SGHRS, YFSETQ.

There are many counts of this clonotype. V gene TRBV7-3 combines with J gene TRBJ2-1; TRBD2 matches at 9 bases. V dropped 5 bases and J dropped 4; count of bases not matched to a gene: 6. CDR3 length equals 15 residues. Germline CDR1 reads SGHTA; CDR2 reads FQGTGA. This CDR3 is CASSALAGAYNEQFF. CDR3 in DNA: TGTGCCAGCAGCGCGTTAGCGGGGGCTTACAATGAGCAGTTCTTC.

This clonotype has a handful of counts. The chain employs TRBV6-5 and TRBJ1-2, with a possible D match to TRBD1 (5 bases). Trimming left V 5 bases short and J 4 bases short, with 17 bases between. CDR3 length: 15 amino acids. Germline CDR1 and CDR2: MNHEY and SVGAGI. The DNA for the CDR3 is TGTGCCAGCAGTAGTCAGGGTACGGGCAGCTATGGCTACACCTTC. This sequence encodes CASSSQGTGSYGYTF.

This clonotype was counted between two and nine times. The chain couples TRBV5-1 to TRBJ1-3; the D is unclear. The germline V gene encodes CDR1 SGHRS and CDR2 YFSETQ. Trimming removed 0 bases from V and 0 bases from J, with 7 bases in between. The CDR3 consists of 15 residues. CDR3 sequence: CASSLGGNSGNTIYF. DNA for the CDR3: TGCGCCAGCAGCTTGGGAGGGAACTCTGGAAACACCATATATTTT.

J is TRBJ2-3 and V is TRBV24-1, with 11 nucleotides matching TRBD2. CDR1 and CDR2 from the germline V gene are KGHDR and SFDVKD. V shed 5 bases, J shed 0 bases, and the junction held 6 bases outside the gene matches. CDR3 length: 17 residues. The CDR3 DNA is TGTGCCACCAGTGCTACTAGCGGGAGTTGGAGCACAGATACGCAGTATTTT. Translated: CATSATSGSWSTDTQYF.

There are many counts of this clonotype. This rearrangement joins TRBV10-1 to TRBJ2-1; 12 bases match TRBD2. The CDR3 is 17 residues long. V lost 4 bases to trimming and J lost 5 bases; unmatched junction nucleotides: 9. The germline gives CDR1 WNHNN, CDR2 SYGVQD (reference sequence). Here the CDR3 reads CASSGSTSGGSHNEQFF. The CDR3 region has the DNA TGCGCCAGCAGTGGCAGTACTAGCGGGGGGAGTCACAATGAGCAGTTCTTC.

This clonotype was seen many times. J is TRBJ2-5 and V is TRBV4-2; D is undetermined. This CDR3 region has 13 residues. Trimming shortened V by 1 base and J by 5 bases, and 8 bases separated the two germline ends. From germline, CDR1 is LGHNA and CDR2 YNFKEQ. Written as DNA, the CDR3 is TGTGCCAGCAGCCAAGGTTTCGCGGAGACCCAGTACTTC. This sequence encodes CASSQGFAETQYF.

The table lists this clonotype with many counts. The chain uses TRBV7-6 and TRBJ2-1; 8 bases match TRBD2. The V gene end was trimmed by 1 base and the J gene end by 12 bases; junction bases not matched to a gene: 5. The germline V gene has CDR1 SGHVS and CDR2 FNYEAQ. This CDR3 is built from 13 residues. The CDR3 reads CASSLVSGGRQFF. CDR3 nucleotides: TGTGCCAGCAGCTTAGTTTCGGGGGGGCGGCAGTTCTTC.

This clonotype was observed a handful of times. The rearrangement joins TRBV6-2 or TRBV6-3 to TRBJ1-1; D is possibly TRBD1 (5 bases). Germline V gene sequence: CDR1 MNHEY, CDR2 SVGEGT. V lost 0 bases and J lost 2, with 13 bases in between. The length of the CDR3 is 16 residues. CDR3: CASSYSLRGLNTEAFF. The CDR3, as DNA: TGTGCCAGCAGTTACTCCCTCCGGGGACTAAACACTGAAGCTTTCTTT.

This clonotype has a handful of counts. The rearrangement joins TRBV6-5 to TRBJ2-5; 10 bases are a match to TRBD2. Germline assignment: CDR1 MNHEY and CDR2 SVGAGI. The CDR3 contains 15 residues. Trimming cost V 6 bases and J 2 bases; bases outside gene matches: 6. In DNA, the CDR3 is TGTGCCAGCAGCGGACTAGCGGCGGGACAAGAGACCCAGTACTTC. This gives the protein CASSGLAAGQETQYF.

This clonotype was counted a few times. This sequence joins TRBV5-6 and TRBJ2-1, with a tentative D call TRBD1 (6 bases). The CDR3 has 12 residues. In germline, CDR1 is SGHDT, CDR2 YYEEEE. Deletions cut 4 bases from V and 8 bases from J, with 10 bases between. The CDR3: CASSLRQDEQFF. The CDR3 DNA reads TGTGCCAGCAGCCTGCGACAGGATGAGCAGTTCTTC.

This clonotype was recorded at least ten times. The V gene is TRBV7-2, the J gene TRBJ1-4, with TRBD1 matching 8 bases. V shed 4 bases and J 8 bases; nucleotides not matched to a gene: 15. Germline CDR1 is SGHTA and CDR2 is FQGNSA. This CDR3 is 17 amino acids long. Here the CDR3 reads CASSSKPRQGRQEKLFF. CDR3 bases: TGTGCCAGCAGCTCCAAGCCTAGACAGGGGAGGCAAGAAAAACTGTTTTTT.

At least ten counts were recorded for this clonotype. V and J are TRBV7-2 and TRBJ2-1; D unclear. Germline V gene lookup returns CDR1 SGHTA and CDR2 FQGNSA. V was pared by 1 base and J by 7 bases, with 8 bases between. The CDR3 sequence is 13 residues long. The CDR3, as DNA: TGTGCCAGCAGCTTAGAGGCGGAAAATGAGCAGTTCTTC. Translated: CASSLEAENEQFF.

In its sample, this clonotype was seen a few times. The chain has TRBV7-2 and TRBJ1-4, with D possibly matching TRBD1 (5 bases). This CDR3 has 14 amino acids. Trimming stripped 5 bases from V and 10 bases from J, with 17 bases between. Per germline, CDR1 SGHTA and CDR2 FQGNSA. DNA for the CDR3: TGTGCCAGCAGCCCCTCGGGACCCGCCTTAAAACTGTTTTTT. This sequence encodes CASSPSGPALKLFF. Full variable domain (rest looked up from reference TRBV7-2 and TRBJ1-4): GAGVSQSPSNKVTEKGKDVELRCDPISGHTALYWYRQSLGQGLEFLIYFQGNSAPDKSGLPSDRFSAERTGGSVSTLTIQRTQQEDSAVYLCASSPSGPALKLFFGSGTQLSVL.

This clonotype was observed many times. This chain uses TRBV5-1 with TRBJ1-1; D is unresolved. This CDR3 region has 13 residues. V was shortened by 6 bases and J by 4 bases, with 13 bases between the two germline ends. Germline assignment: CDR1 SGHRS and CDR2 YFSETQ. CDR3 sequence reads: CASIDSPGTEAFF. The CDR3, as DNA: TGCGCCAGCATTGACTCCCCGGGCACTGAAGCTTTCTTT. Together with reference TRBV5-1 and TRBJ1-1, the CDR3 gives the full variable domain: KAGVTQTPRYLIKTRGQQVTLSCSPISGHRSVSWYQQTPGQGLQFLFEYFSETQRNKGNFPGRFSGRQFSNSRSEMNVSTLELGDSALYLCASIDSPGTEAFFGQGTRLTVV.

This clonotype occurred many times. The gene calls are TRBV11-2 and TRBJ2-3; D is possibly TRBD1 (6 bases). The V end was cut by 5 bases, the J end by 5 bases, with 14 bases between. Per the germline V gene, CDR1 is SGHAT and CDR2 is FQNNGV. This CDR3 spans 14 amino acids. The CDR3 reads CASSLSNREDTQYF. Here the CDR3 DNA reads TGTGCCAGCAGCCTTTCCAACAGGGAAGATACGCAGTATTTT. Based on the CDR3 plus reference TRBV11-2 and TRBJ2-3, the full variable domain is EAGVAQSPRYKIIEKRQSVAFWCNPISGHATLYWYQQILGQGPKLLIQFQNNGVVDDSQLPKDRFSAERLKGVDSTLKIQPAKLEDSAVYLCASSLSNREDTQYFGPGTRLTVL.

The CDR3 DNA sequence: TGTGCCAGCAGCTTGGTTGGGGATTCGGCCCTCCACTTT. It codes for CASSLVGDSALHF. The rearrangement uses TRBV5-4 and TRBJ1-6, with D unresolved. CDR1 and CDR2 (germline): SGHNT, YYREEE (reference sequence). The ends were cut back, 0 bases at V and 14 bases at J, with 12 bases in the middle. The CDR3 sequence is 13 residues long.

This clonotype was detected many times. CDR3 sequence: CASSESGYGYTF. The CDR3 nucleotides are TGTGCCAGCAGTGAATCGGGCTATGGCTACACCTTC. The chain uses TRBV25-1 and TRBJ1-2; D uncertain. Germline-derived CDR1 and CDR2 are MGHDK and SYGVNS. The germline V and J ends were trimmed by 1 base and 4 bases, with 4 bases remaining between them. The CDR3 consists of 12 residues.

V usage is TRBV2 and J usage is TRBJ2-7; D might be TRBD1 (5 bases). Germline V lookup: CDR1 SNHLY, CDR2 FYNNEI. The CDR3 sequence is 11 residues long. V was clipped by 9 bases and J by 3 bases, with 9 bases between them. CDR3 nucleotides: TGTGCCAGTTCCGACAGCTACGAGCAGTACGTC. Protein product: CASSDSYEQYV.